The 15 T cell receptor beta chains listed next were all sequenced from one sample in a study of lymphopenia after photon versus proton radiotherapy. Produced via immunoSEQ multiplex PCR; TCRdb's table is partial and in-frame only. The data contain 150,000 to 200,000 clones, more than 85% of them seen just once; the ten biggest clones take up about 4.4%. This material consisted of peripheral blood, taken from a patient treated with photon-based radiotherapy. The receptors here all came from a man aged 45-65 years with gastric cancer.

This clone was observed a single time. V usage is TRBV5-1 and J usage is TRBJ1-2; 7 positions agree with TRBD1. V dropped 4 bases and J dropped 2; count of bases not matched to a gene: 8. This CDR3 comprises 15 residues. The germline V gene has CDR1 SGHRS and CDR2 YFSETQ. CDR3 sequence reads: CASSKGQNYNYGYTF. Here the CDR3 DNA reads TGCGCCAGCAGCAAGGGACAGAACTACAACTATGGCTACACCTTC.

J is TRBJ1-5 and V is TRBV14; possibly TRBD1 for D (5 bases). Trimming stripped 1 base from V and 4 bases from J, with 26 bases between. The CDR3 is made up of 20 amino acids. Germline V gene lookup returns CDR1 SGHDN and CDR2 FVKESK. In DNA, the CDR3 is TGTGCCAGCAGCCAAGTAGGCGCGTGGGGACCCTCGTCGGGGAATCAGCCCCAGCATTTT. Its protein is CASSQVGAWGPSSGNQPQHF.

This rearrangement joins TRBV18 to TRBJ1-2, with 8 bases lining up with TRBD1. The CDR3 loop spans 13 amino acids. In germline, CDR1 is KGHSH, CDR2 LQKENI. The ends lost 6 bases at V and 4 bases at J; junction bases unmatched: 4. CDR3 residues: CASSPGGPYGYTF. CDR3 bases: TGTGCCAGCTCGCCAGGGGGCCCCTATGGCTACACCTTC. Together with reference TRBV18 and TRBJ1-2, the CDR3 gives the full variable domain: NAGVMQNPRHLVRRRGQEARLRCSPMKGHSHVYWYRQLPEEGLKFMVYLQKENIIDESGMPKERFSAEFPKEGPSILRIQQVVRGDSAAYFCASSPGGPYGYTFGSGTRLTVV.

The chain combines TRBV28 with TRBJ1-1; D is perhaps TRBD1 (5 bases). This CDR3 contains 14 residues. The V gene's germline CDR1 is MDHEN and CDR2 SYDVKM. Trimming shortened V by 5 bases and J by 6 bases, and 16 bases separated the two germline ends. The CDR3 is CASSAPGSKSEAFF. The DNA for the CDR3 is TGTGCCAGCAGTGCCCCAGGGTCCAAGTCTGAAGCTTTCTTT.

The chain couples TRBV30 to TRBJ2-1, with no clear D. Germline V lookup: CDR1 GTSNPN, CDR2 SVGIG (reference sequence). The CDR3 contains 17 residues. Trimming pared 5 bases from V and 0 bases from J, leaving 20 bases between. Written as DNA, the CDR3 is TGTGCCTGGGATACCTCCTCCCTTATGAGCTCCTACAATGAGCAGTTCTTC. It yields the protein CAWDTSSLMSSYNEQFF.

This chain links TRBV29-1 with TRBJ2-5, with 11 positions matching TRBD2. V was pared by 0 bases and J by 4 bases, with 4 bases of the junction left unmatched. The germline V gene encodes CDR1 SQVTM and CDR2 ANQGSEA. The length of the CDR3 is 15 residues. CDR3 sequence (DNA): TGCAGCGTTGAAGATCGGCTAGCGGGAGGAGAGACCCAGTACTTC. This gives the protein CSVEDRLAGGETQYF.

The chain combines TRBV28 with TRBJ2-3; no clear D gene. CDR1 is MDHEN and CDR2 is SYDVKM in the germline V gene. V lost 6 bases, J lost 0 bases, and 7 bases lay in between. The CDR3 runs to 13 residues. The CDR3 loop reads CASRGISTDTQYF. The CDR3 DNA sequence: TGTGCCAGCAGGGGGATTAGCACAGATACGCAGTATTTT.

This chain links TRBV5-6 with TRBJ1-1; weak D call: TRBD1 (5 bases). This CDR3 has 15 residues. Germline lookup yields CDR1 SGHDT and CDR2 YYEEEE. The V end lost 4 bases, the J end lost 1 base, and 14 bases lay between the germline ends. The CDR3 loop reads CASSGDPRGNTEAFF. The CDR3 DNA reads TGTGCCAGCAGCGGGGACCCCCGAGGGAACACTGAAGCTTTCTTT.

As DNA, the CDR3 is TGTGCCAGCAGTTACTCAGGCCTAGCGGACTTCTACGAGCAGTACTTC. Protein: CASSYSGLADFYEQYF. The V call is TRBV6-5, the J call TRBJ2-7; 7 bases agree with TRBD2. Trimming took 0 bases from V and 3 from J; bases not matched to a gene: 8. The CDR3 extends over 16 amino acids. Germline CDR1 MNHEY, CDR2 SVGAGI.

This chain uses TRBV11-2 with TRBJ2-3; 7 bases match TRBD1. The CDR3 totals 14 residues. Germline CDR1 reads SGHAT; CDR2 reads FQNNGV. V lost 0 bases to trimming and J lost 6 bases; unmatched junction nucleotides: 3. The DNA of the CDR3 is TGTGCCAGCAGCTTAGACAGGGGGATGGATACGCAGTATTTT. This gives the protein CASSLDRGMDTQYF.

V gene TRBV7-8 combines with J gene TRBJ2-7; weak D call: TRBD2 (6 bases). Germline V gives CDR1 SGHVS, CDR2 FQNEAQ. V lost 5 bases and J lost 3, with 20 bases in between. There are 16 residues in the CDR3. CDR3 DNA: TGTGCCAGCAGCCCAAACGATCGGCGGGGATTCTACGAGCAGTACTTC. Its translation: CASSPNDRRGFYEQYF.

This clone was observed a handful of times. J is TRBJ2-7 and V is TRBV5-1, with D tentatively TRBD1 (5 bases). The ends were cut back, 2 bases at V and 1 base at J, with 10 bases in the middle. CDR3 length: 14 amino acids. The germline CDR1 and CDR2 sequences are SGHRS and YFSETQ. The CDR3 DNA is TGCGCCAGCAGCTTCACGACAGATTCCTACGAGCAGTACTTC. It yields the protein CASSFTTDSYEQYF.

This clone was counted a single time. The chain combines TRBV27 with TRBJ1-1; 10 nucleotides line up with TRBD1. The CDR3 extends over 15 amino acids. Germline loops: CDR1 MNHEY, CDR2 SMNVEV (reference sequence). The junction had 12 bases not matched to a gene; V was cut back by 5 bases and J by 9 bases. The CDR3 sequence is CASSPRDRGHLKAFF. The CDR3 DNA reads as TGTGCCAGCAGTCCGAGGGACAGGGGCCACTTAAAAGCTTTCTTT.

The chain has TRBV30 and TRBJ2-4; D unclear. Germline V gene sequence: CDR1 GTSNPN, CDR2 SVGIG (reference sequence). Trimming took off 2 bases at V and 5 bases at J, with 7 bases between the two ends. This CDR3 region has 12 residues. CDR3 region: CAWSTVENIQYF. The CDR3 bases are TGTGCCTGGAGTACAGTGGAAAACATTCAGTACTTC.

The chain recombines TRBV4-2 with TRBJ1-5; a weak D match, TRBD1 (6 bases). From germline, CDR1 is LGHNA and CDR2 YNFKEQ. CDR3 size: 15 residues. Trimming took 2 bases from V and 2 from J, leaving 10 bases between them. CDR3 residues: CASSQFHRGNQPQHF. The DNA for the CDR3 is TGTGCCAGCAGCCAATTTCACAGGGGCAATCAGCCCCAGCATTTT.